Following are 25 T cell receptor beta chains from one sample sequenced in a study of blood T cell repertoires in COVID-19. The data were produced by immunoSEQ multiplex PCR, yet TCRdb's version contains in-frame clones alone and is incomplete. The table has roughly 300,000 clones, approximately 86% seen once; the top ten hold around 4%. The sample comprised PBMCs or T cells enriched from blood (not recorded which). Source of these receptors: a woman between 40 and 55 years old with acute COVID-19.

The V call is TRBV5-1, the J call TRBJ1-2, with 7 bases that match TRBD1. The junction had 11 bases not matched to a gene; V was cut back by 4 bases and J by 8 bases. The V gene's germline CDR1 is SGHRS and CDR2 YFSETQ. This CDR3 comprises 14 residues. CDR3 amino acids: CASSTGDWLLGYTF. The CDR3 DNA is TGCGCCAGCAGCACAGGGGACTGGCTTTTAGGCTACACCTTC.

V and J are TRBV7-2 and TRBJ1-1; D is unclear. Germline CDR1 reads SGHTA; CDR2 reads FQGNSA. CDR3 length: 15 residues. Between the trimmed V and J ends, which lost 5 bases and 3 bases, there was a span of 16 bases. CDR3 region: CASSPEARSHTEAFF. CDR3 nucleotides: TGTGCCAGCAGCCCAGAGGCGCGATCCCACACTGAAGCTTTCTTT. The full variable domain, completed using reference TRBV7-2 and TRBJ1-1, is GAGVSQSPSNKVTEKGKDVELRCDPISGHTALYWYRQSLGQGLEFLIYFQGNSAPDKSGLPSDRFSAERTGGSVSTLTIQRTQQEDSAVYLCASSPEARSHTEAFFGQGTRLTVV.

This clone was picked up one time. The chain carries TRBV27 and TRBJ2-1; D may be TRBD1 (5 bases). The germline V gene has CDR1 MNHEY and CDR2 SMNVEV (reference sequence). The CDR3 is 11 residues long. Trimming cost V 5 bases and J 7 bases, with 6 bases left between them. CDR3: CASSQGNEQFF. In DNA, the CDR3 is TGTGCCAGCAGTCAGGGAAATGAGCAGTTCTTC.

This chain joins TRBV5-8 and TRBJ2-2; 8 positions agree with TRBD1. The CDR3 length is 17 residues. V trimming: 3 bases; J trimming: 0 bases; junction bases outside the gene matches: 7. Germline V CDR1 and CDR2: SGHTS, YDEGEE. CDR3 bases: TGTGCCAGCAGCTCACGACTGGACAGGGCGAACACCGGGGAGCTGTTTTTT. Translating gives CASSSRLDRANTGELFF. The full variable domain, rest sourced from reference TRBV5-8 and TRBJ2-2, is EAGVTQSPTHLIKTRGQQATLRCSPISGHTSVYWYQQALGLGLQFLLWYDEGEERNRGNFPPRFSGRQFPNYSSELNVNALELEDSALYLCASSSRLDRANTGELFFGEGSRLTVL.

CDR3 coding DNA: TGTGCCACTCAGGGGACTAGCGGAGACAATGAGCAGTTCTTC. Amino acids: CATQGTSGDNEQFF. The rearrangement uses TRBV7-9 and TRBJ2-1; 11 positions match TRBD2. J lost 5 bases, V lost 10 bases, and 7 bases had no gene match. Germline values: CDR1 SEHNR, CDR2 FQNEAQ (reference sequence). The CDR3 has 14 residues.

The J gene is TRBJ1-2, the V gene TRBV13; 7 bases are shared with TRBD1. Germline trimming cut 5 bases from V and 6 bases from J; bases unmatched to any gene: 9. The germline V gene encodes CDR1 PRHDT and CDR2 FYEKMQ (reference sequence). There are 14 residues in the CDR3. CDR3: CASSAPDRADGYTF. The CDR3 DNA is TGTGCCAGCAGCGCGCCCGACAGGGCGGATGGCTACACCTTC.

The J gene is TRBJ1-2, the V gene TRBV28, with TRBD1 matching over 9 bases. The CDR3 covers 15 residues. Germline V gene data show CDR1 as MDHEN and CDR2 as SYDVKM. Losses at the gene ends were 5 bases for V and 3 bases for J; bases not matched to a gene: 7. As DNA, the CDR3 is TGTGCCAGCAGTACAACCGGGACAGGGTACTATGGCTACACCTTC. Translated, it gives CASSTTGTGYYGYTF.

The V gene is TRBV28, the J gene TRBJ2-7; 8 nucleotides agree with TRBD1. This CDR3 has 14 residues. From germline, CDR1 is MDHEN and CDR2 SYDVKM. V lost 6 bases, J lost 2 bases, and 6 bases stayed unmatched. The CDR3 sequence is CASRKNRGTYEQYF. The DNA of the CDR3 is TGTGCCAGCAGGAAAAACAGGGGGACCTACGAGCAGTACTTC.

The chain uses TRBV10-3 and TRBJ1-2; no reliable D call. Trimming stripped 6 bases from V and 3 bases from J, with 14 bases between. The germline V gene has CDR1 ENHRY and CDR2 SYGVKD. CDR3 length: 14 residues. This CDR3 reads CAISLGGGDYGYTF. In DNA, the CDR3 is TGTGCCATCAGCCTAGGAGGTGGGGACTATGGCTACACCTTC.

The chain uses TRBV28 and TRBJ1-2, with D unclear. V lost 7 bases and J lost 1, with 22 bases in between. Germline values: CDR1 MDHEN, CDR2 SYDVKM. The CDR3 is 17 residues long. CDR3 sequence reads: CASTSGSADLYNYGYTF. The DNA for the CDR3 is TGTGCCAGCACAAGCGGTTCAGCGGACCTTTATAACTATGGCTACACCTTC.

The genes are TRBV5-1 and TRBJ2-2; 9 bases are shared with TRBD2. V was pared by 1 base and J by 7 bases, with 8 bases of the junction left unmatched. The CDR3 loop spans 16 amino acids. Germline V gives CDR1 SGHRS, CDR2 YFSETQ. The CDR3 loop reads CASSLLPSGIDGELFF. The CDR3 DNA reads TGCGCCAGCAGCTTGTTGCCTAGCGGGATAGACGGGGAGCTGTTTTTT.

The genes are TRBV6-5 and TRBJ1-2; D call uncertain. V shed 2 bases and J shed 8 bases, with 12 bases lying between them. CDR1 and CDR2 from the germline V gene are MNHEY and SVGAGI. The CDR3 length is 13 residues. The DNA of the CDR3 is TGTGCCAGCAGTTACGGGCCAACAACAGGCTACACCTTC. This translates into CASSYGPTTGYTF.

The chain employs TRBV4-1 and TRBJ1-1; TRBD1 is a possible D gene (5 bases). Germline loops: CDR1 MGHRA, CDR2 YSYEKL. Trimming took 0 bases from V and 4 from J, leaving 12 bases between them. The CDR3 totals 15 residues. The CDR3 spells CASSQEVRVSTEAFF. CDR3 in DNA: TGCGCCAGCAGCCAAGAGGTCAGGGTGAGCACTGAAGCTTTCTTT.

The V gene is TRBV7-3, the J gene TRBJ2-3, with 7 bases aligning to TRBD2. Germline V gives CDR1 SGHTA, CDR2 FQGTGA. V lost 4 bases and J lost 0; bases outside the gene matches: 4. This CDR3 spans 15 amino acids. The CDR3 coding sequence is TGTGCCAGCAGCTCCTTCGGGGGGAGCACAGATACGCAGTATTTT. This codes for CASSSFGGSTDTQYF.

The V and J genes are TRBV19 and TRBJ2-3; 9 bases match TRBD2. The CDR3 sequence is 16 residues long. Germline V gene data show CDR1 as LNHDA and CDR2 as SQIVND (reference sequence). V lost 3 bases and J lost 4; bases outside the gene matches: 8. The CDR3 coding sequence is TGTGCCAGTAGTATCGGAGCTAGCGGGATTGCAGATACGCAGTATTTT. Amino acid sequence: CASSIGASGIADTQYF.

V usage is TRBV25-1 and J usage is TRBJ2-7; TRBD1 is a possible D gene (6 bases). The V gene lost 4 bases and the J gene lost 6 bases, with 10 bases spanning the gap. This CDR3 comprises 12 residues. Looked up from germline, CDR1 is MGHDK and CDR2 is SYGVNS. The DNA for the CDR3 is TGTGCCAGCAGTGGGCAGGGGTTCGAGCAGTACTTC. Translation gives CASSGQGFEQYF.

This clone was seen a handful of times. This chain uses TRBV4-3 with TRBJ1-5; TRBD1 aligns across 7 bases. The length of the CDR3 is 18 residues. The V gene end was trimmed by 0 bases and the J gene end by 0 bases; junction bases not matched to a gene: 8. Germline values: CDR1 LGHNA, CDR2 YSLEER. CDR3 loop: CASSQDRDSYYSNQPQHF. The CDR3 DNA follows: TGCGCCAGCAGCCAAGACCGGGACAGCTACTATAGCAATCAGCCCCAGCATTTT.

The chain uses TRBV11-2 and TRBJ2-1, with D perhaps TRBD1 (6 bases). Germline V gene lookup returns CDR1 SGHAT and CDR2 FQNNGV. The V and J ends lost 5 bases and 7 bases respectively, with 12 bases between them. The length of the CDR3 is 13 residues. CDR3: CASSVLTGNEQFF. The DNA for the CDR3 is TGTGCCAGCAGCGTACTAACAGGGAATGAGCAGTTCTTC.

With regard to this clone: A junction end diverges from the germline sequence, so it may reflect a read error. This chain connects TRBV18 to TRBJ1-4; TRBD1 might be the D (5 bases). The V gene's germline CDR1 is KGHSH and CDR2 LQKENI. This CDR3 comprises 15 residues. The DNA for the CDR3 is TGTGCCAGCTCACCACGCGAGGGGACTAGTGAAAAACTGTTTTTT. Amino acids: CASSPREGTSEKLFF.

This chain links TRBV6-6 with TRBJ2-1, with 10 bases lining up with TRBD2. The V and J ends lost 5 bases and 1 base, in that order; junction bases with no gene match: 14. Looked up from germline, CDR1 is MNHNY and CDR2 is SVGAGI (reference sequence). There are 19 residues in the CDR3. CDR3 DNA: TGTGCCAGCAGTCTGCGTCCAGCGGGAGGGCCGGGGTCCTACAATGAGCAGTTCTTC. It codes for CASSLRPAGGPGSYNEQFF.

Here the CDR3 DNA reads TGCGCCAGCAGCCCCACTGGGACTAGCGGGGGAGAGCAGTTCTTC. It specifies CASSPTGTSGGEQFF. V usage is TRBV5-1 and J usage is TRBJ2-1, with 14 bases fitting TRBD2. The V gene end was trimmed by 4 bases and the J gene end by 10 bases; junction bases not matched to a gene: 7. This CDR3 has 15 amino acids. Germline CDR1 SGHRS, CDR2 YFSETQ.

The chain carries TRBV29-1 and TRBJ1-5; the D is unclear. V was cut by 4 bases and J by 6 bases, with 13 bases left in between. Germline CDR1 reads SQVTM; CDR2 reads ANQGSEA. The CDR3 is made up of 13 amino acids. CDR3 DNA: TGCAGCGTTGTCGGGGATGTGGGTCAGCCCCAGCATTTT. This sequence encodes CSVVGDVGQPQHF.

DNA for the CDR3: TGTGCCAGCAGCAAGACAGTCGGGGGCACTGAAGCTTTCTTT. Translation gives CASSKTVGGTEAFF. J is TRBJ1-1 and V is TRBV5-4; maybe TRBD1 (5 bases). V lost 4 bases and J lost 4, with 14 bases in between. Germline V lookup: CDR1 SGHNT, CDR2 YYREEE (reference sequence). This CDR3 comprises 14 residues.

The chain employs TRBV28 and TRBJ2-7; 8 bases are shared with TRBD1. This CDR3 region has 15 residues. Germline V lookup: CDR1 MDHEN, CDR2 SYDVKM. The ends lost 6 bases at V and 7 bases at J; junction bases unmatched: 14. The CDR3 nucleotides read TGTGCCAGCAGGATGATTGGACAGGGACGAAAAGAGCAGTACTTC. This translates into CASRMIGQGRKEQYF.

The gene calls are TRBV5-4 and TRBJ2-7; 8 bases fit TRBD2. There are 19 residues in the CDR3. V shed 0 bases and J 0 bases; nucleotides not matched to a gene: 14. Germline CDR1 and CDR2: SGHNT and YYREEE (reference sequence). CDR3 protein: CASSLGGVLLAGFSYEQYF. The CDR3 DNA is TGTGCCAGCAGCTTGGGGGGAGTACTGCTAGCGGGCTTCTCCTACGAGCAGTACTTC.